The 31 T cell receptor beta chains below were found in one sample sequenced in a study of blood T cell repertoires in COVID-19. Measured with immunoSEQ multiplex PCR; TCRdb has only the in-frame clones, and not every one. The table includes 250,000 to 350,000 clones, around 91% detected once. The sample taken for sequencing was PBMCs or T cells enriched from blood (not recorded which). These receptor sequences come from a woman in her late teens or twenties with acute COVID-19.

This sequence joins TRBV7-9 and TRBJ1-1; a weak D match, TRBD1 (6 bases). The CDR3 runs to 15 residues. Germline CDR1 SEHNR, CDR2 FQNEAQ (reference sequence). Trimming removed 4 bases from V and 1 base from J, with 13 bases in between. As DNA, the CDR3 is TGTGCCAGCAGCTCCCTAGGGGGACGGAACACTGAAGCTTTCTTT. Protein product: CASSSLGGRNTEAFF.

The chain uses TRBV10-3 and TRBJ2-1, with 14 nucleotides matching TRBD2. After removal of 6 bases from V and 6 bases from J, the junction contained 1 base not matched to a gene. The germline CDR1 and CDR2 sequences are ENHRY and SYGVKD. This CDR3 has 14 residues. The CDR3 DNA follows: TGTGCCATCAGGGGACTAGCGGGAGTCAATGAGCAGTTCTTC. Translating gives CAIRGLAGVNEQFF.

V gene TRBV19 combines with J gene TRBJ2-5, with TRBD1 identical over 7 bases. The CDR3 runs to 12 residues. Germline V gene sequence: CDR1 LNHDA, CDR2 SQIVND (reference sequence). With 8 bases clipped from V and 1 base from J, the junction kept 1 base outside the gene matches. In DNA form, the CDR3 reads TGTGCCAGTGGGACAGTCCAAGAGACCCAGTACTTC. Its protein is CASGTVQETQYF.

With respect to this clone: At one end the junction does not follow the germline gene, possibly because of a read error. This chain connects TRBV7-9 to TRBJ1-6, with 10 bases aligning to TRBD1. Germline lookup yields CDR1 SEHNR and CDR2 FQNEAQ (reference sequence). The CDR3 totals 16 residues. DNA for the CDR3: TGTGCCAGCAGCTTAGCGACAGGGGGCTATAGTTCACCCCTCCACTTT. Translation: CASSLATGGYSSPLHF.

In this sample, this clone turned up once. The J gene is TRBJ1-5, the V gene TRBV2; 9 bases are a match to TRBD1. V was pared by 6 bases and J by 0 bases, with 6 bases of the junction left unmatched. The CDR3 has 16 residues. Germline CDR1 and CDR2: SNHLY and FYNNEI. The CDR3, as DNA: TGTGCCAGCAGGGTTGGGACAGGGAGTAGCAATCAGCCCCAGCATTTT. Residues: CASRVGTGSSNQPQHF.

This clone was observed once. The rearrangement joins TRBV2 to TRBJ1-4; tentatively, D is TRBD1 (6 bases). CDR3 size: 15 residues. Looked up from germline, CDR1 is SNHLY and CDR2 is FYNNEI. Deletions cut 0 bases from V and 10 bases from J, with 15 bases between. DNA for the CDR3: TGTGCCAGCAGTGAAGCCAGGGCGCAAGGGGGAAAACTGTTTTTT. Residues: CASSEARAQGGKLFF. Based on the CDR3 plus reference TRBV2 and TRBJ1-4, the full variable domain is EPEVTQTPSHQVTQMGQEVILRCVPISNHLYFYWYRQILGQKVEFLVSFYNNEISEKSEIFDDQFSVERPDGSNFTLKIRSTKLEDSAMYFCASSEARAQGGKLFFGSGTQLSVL.

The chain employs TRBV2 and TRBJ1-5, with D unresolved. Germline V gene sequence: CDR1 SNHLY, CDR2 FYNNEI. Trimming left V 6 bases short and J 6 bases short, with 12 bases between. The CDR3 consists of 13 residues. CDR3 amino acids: CASRPSEGQPQHF. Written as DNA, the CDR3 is TGTGCCAGCAGGCCCTCAGAGGGTCAGCCCCAGCATTTT.

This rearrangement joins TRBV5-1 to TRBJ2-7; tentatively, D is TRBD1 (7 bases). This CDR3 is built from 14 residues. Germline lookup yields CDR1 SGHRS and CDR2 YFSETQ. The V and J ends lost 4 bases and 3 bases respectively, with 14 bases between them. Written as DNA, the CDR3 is TGCGCCAGCAGCCCCCGACAGGGAGGCTACGAGCAGTACTTC. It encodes CASSPRQGGYEQYF.

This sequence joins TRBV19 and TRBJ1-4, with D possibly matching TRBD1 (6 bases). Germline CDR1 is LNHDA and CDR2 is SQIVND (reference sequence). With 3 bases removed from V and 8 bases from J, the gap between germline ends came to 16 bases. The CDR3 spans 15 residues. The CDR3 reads CASSMSLGGFEKLFF. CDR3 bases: TGTGCCAGTAGTATGAGTTTAGGGGGATTCGAAAAACTGTTTTTT.

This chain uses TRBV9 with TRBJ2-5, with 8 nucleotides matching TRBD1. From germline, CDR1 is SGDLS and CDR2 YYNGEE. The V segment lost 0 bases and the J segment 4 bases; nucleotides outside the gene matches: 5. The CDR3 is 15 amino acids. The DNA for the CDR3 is TGTGCCAGCAGCGTAGAGGACAGGGTTGGAGAGACCCAGTACTTC. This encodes CASSVEDRVGETQYF. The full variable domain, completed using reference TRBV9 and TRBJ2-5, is DSGVTQTPKHLITATGQRVTLRCSPRSGDLSVYWYQQSLDQGLQFLIQYYNGEERAKGNILERFSAQQFPDLHSELNLSSLELGDSALYFCASSVEDRVGETQYFGPGTRLLVL.

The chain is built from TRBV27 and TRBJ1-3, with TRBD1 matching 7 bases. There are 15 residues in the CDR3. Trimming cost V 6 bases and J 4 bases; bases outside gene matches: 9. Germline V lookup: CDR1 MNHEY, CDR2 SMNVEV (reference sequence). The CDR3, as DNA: TGTGCCAGCAGGGTATCTGGGACAGTAGGAAACACCATATATTTT. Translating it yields CASRVSGTVGNTIYF.

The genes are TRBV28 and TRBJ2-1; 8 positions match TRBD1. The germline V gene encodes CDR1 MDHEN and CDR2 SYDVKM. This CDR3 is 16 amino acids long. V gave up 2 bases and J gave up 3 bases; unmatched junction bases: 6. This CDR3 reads CASSLAQGVFYNEQFF. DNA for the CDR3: TGTGCCAGCAGTTTAGCACAGGGGGTCTTCTACAATGAGCAGTTCTTC. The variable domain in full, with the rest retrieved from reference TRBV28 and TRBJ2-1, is DVKVTQSSRYLVKRTGEKVFLECVQDMDHENMFWYRQDPGLGLRLIYFSYDVKMKEKGDIPEGYSVSREKKERFSLILESASTNQTSMYLCASSLAQGVFYNEQFFGPGTRLTVL.

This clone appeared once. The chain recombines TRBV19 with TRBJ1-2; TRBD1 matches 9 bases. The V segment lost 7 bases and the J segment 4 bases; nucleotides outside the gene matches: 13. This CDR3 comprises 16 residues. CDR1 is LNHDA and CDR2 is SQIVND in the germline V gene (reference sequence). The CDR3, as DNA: TGTGCCAGTATTCAACAGGGGGCAAGGGGCGGCTATGGCTACACCTTC. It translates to CASIQQGARGGYGYTF.

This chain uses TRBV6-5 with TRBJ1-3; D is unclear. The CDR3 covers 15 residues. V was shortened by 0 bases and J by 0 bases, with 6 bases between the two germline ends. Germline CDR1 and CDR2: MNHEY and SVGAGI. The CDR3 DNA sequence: TGTGCCAGCAGTTACTCCGCAGACTCTGGAAACACCATATATTTT. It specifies CASSYSADSGNTIYF.

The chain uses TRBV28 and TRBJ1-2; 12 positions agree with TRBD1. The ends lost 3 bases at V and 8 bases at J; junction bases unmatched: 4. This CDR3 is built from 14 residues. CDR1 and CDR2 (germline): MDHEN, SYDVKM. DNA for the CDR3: TGTGCCAGCAGTTTGGGACAGGGGGCGCGGGGCTACACCTTC. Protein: CASSLGQGARGYTF.

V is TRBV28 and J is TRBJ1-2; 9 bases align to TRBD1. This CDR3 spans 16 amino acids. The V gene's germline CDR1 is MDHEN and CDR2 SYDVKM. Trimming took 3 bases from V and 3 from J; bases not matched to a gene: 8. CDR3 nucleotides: TGTGCCAGCAGTTTGGCAGGGACAGGGTCCGACTATGGCTACACCTTC. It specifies CASSLAGTGSDYGYTF.

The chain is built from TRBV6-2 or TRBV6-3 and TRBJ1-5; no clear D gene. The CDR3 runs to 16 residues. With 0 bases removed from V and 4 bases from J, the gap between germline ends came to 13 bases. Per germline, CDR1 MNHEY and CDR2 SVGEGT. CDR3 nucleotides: TGTGCCAGCAGTTACTCTCTAGGAAGAGCAAATCAGCCCCAGCATTTT. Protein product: CASSYSLGRANQPQHF.

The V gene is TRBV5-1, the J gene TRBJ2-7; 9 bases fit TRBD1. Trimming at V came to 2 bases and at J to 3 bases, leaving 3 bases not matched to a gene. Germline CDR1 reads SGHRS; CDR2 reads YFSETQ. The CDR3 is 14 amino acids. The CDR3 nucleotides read TGCGCCAGCAGCTTCGACAGGGGGGTCTACGAGCAGTACTTC. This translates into CASSFDRGVYEQYF.

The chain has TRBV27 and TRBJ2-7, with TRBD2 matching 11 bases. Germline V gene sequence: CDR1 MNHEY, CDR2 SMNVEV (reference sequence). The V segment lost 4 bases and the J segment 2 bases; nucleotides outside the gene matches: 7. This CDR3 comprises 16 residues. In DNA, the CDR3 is TGTGCCAGCAGTTCCCTAGCGGGAGGTAATACCTACGAGCAGTACTTC. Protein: CASSSLAGGNTYEQYF.

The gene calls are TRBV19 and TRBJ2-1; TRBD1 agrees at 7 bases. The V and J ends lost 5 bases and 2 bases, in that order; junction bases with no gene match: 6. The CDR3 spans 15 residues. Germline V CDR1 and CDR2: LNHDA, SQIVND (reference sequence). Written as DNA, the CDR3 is TGTGCCAGTAGTTCGACAGGGTTTCCCTACAATGAGCAGTTCTTC. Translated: CASSSTGFPYNEQFF.

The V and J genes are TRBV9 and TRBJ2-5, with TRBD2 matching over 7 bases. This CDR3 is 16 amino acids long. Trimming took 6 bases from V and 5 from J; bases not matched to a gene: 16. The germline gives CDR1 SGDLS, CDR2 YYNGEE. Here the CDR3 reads CASNSRGGGPWETQYF. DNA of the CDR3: TGTGCCAGCAACTCACGCGGGGGAGGGCCGTGGGAGACCCAGTACTTC.

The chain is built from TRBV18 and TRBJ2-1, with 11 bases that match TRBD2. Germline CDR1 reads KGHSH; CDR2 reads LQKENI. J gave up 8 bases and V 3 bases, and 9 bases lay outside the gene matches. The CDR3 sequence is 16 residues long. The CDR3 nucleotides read TGTGCCAGCTCACCGGTAGCGGGAGGGAGTATGGATGAGCAGTTCTTC. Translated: CASSPVAGGSMDEQFF.

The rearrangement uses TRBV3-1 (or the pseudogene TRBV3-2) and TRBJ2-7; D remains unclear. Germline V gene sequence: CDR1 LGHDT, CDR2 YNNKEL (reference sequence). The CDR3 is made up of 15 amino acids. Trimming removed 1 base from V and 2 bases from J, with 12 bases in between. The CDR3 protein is CASSQVSGRTYEQYF. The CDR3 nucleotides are TGTGCCAGCAGCCAAGTCTCCGGCAGGACCTACGAGCAGTACTTC.

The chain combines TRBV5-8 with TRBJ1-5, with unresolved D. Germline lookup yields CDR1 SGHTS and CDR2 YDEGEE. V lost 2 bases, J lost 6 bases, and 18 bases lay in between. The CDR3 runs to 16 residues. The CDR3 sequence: CASSFMTFGETQPQHF. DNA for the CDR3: TGTGCCAGCAGCTTTATGACCTTCGGGGAGACTCAGCCCCAGCATTTT. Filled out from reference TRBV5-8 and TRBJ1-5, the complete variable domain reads EAGVTQSPTHLIKTRGQQATLRCSPISGHTSVYWYQQALGLGLQFLLWYDEGEERNRGNFPPRFSGRQFPNYSSELNVNALELEDSALYLCASSFMTFGETQPQHFGDGTRLSIL.

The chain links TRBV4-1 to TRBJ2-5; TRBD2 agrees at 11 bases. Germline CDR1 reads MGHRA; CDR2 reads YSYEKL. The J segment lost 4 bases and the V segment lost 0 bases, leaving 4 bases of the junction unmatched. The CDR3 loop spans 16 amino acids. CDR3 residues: CASSQDYLAGGETQYF. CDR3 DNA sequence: TGCGCCAGCAGCCAAGACTACCTAGCGGGAGGAGAGACCCAGTACTTC.

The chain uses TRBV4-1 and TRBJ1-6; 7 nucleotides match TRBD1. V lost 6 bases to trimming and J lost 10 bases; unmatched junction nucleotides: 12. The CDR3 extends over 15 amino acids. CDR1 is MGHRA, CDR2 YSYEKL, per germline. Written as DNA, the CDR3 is TGCGCCAGCAGTCTAGAGGGGACAGTCATCTCACCCCTCCACTTT. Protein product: CASSLEGTVISPLHF.

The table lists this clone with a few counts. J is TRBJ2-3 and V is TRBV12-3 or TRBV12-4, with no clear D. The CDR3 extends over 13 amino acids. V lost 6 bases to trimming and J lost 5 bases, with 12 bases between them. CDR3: CASSHKSRDTQYF. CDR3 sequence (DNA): TGTGCCAGCAGCCATAAATCCAGAGATACGCAGTATTTT.

The CDR3 here is CASSQETSGQETQYF. The CDR3 region has the DNA TGTGCCAGCAGCCAAGAAACTAGCGGCCAAGAGACCCAGTACTTC. This sequence joins TRBV4-2 and TRBJ2-5, with TRBD2 matching over 8 bases. V shed 0 bases and J 1 base; nucleotides not matched to a gene: 1. Looked up from germline, CDR1 is LGHNA and CDR2 is YNFKEQ. The CDR3 is 15 residues long.

CDR3 region: CASSLSFWTGGTEAFF. The CDR3 coding sequence is TGTGCCAGCAGTCTCTCCTTTTGGACAGGGGGAACTGAAGCTTTCTTT. V gene TRBV28 combines with J gene TRBJ1-1, with 10 bases matching TRBD1. CDR1 is MDHEN and CDR2 is SYDVKM in the germline V gene. There are 16 residues in the CDR3. Germline trimming cut 5 bases from V and 5 bases from J; bases unmatched to any gene: 11. Complete variable domain (other parts from reference TRBV28 and TRBJ1-1): DVKVTQSSRYLVKRTGEKVFLECVQDMDHENMFWYRQDPGLGLRLIYFSYDVKMKEKGDIPEGYSVSREKKERFSLILESASTNQTSMYLCASSLSFWTGGTEAFFGQGTRLTVV.

Written as DNA, the CDR3 is TGTGCCAGCAGCCGTAGCGGGAGGTTGGAGACCCAGTACTTC. This encodes CASSRSGRLETQYF. This chain uses TRBV3-1 (or the pseudogene TRBV3-2) with TRBJ2-5; 10 nucleotides line up with TRBD2. The V segment lost 4 bases and the J segment 5 bases; nucleotides outside the gene matches: 4. From germline, CDR1 is LGHDT and CDR2 YNNKEL (reference sequence). The CDR3 has 14 amino acids.

The CDR3 nucleotides read TGTGCCAGCAGCTGGGGACAGCCCGCGCTGAACACTGAAGCTTTCTTT. Translating gives CASSWGQPALNTEAFF. The V gene is TRBV5-5, the J gene TRBJ1-1; 7 nucleotides align to TRBD1. From germline, CDR1 is SGHKS and CDR2 YYEKEE (reference sequence). This CDR3 region has 16 residues. The junction had 8 bases not matched to a gene; V was cut back by 3 bases and J by 0 bases.